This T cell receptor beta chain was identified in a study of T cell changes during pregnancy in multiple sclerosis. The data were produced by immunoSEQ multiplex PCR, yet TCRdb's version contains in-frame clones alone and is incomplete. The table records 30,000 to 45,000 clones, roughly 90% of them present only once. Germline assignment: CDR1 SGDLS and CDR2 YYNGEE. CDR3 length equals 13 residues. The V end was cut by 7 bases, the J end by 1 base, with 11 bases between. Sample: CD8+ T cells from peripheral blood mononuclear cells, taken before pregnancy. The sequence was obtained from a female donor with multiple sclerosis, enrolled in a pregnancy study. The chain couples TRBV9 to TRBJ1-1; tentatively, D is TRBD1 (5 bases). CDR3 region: CASLERGNTEAFF. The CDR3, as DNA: TGTGCCAGCCTTGAAAGGGGGAACACTGAAGCTTTCTTT.